One T cell receptor (beta chain) is described in this entry. Antigen unknown. The data were taken from a study of cytomegalovirus exposure and HLA in healthy donors. Study context: Most donors, less than 85% of a few hundred genotyped, fell in the Caucasian-associated ancestry cluster. The study's findings and limits: Most of the CMV-associated TCR beta chains (in a later analysis) appeared to be HLA-restricted. An analysis that was carried out later associated 17,000 or so TCR beta sequences with HLA alleles at 0.05 false discovery rate.

Primers for the PCR totalled 60 Vbeta and 13 Jbeta. TCRdb's copy holds only in-frame clones and misses some; the assay was immunoSEQ multiplex PCR. The table has over 100,000 clones, 76% seen once. V gave up 1 base and J gave up 0 bases; unmatched junction bases: 9. Per the germline V gene, CDR1 is SGHTA and CDR2 is FQGTGA. The length of the CDR3 is 18 residues. Sequenced input: PBMCs. The chain combines TRBV7-3 with TRBJ2-1; 7 bases map to TRBD2. The source of this sequence is a woman in her fifties or sixties in good health and CMV-seropositive. The CDR3, as DNA: TGTGCCAGCAGCTTAAAGTTCTCTAGCGGTAACTCCTACAATGAGCAGTTCTTC. It specifies CASSLKFSSGNSYNEQFF. Complete variable domain (other parts from reference TRBV7-3 and TRBJ2-1): GAGVSQTPSNKVTEKGKYVELRCDPISGHTALYWYRQSLGQGPEFLIYFQGTGAADDSGLPNDRFFAVRPEGSVSTLKIQRTERGDSAVYLCASSLKFSSGNSYNEQFFGPGTRLTVL.